The 20 T cell receptor beta chains reported below all come from one sample, sequenced in a study of CD8 T cells in ankylosing spondylitis. TCRdb redid the calling of the 5' RACE reads with MiXCR, one entry per CDR3 protein. The table records 390,000 or so distinct CDR3 sequences, 20% to 25% of them present only once. The study, taken as a whole, reports: Seemingly distinctive of ankylosing spondylitis blood was a TCR beta motif formed by eight highly homologous variants.

These TCRs' antigens remain unknown. The sample consisted of blood, either unsorted or a sorted T cell fraction (not recorded which). The receptors were sampled from a male donor with ankylosing spondylitis.

V gene TRBV4-1 combines with J gene TRBJ2-1; 13 nucleotides match TRBD2. CDR1 MGHRA and CDR2 YSYEKL come from the germline V gene. CDR3 length equals 22 residues. V lost 1 base, J lost 7 bases, and 22 bases stayed unmatched. The CDR3 sequence is CASSQAPARTSGRPPYGNEQFF. The CDR3 nucleotides read TGCGCCAGCAGCCAAGCTCCAGCCCGGACTAGCGGGAGACCCCCTTACGGAAATGAGCAGTTCTTC.

The rearrangement joins TRBV10-3 to TRBJ1-6, with D unclear. The V and J ends lost 4 bases and 13 bases respectively, with 20 bases between them. The CDR3 runs 15 residues. Germline CDR1 is ENHRY and CDR2 is SYGVKD. This CDR3 is CAISAGDFTGVPLHF. DNA of the CDR3: TGTGCCATCAGTGCAGGAGATTTCACCGGGGTTCCCCTCCACTTT.

This clonotype was observed a handful of times. The genes are TRBV2 and TRBJ2-2; 10 nucleotides line up with TRBD2. Per germline, CDR1 SNHLY and CDR2 FYNNEI. Trimming removed 5 bases from V and 4 bases from J; junction bases left unmatched: 7. The CDR3 length is 16 residues. CDR3 sequence (DNA): TGTGCCAGCAGTCCACTAGCGGGACTTCCCACCGGGGAGCTGTTTTTT. Translating gives CASSPLAGLPTGELFF.

This clonotype was detected ten times or more. The V gene is TRBV18, the J gene TRBJ1-4; D remains unclear. This CDR3 has 12 amino acids. Per germline, CDR1 KGHSH and CDR2 LQKENI. V was cut by 2 bases and J by 2 bases, with 0 bases left in between. For the CDR3, the DNA is TGTGCCAGCTCACCAACTAATGAAAAACTGTTTTTT. Amino acids: CASSPTNEKLFF.

There are a few counts of this clonotype. The chain carries TRBV2 and TRBJ2-4, with unresolved D. The CDR3 covers 11 residues. Germline V gives CDR1 SNHLY, CDR2 FYNNEI. Trimming pared 4 bases from V and 9 bases from J, leaving 7 bases between. The CDR3 nucleotides read TGTGCCAGCAGTGGTCCGATCATTCAGTACTTC. Translation: CASSGPIIQYF.

The V call is TRBV11-3, the J call TRBJ2-2, with 12 nucleotides matching TRBD1. The CDR3 has 14 residues. Germline CDR1 is SGHNT and CDR2 is YENEEA. V lost 5 bases to trimming and J lost 11 bases; unmatched junction nucleotides: 6. CDR3 coding DNA: TGTGCCAGCAGCCACGGGACAGGGGGCAATGAGCTGTTTTTT. As protein: CASSHGTGGNELFF.

In its sample, this clonotype was seen many times. The chain uses TRBV2 and TRBJ2-7; TRBD2 matches at 11 bases. V shed 4 bases, J shed 4 bases, and the junction held 3 bases outside the gene matches. This CDR3 comprises 14 residues. CDR1 and CDR2 from the germline V gene are SNHLY and FYNNEI. This chain's CDR3 is CASSGGTSGYEQYF. CDR3 coding DNA: TGTGCCAGCAGTGGTGGGACTAGCGGTTACGAGCAGTACTTC.

A few counts support this clonotype. V usage is TRBV3-1 and J usage is TRBJ2-7, with 9 nucleotides matching TRBD1. Trimming removed 8 bases from V and 5 bases from J; junction bases left unmatched: 10. Per the germline V gene, CDR1 is LGHDT and CDR2 is YNNKEL (reference sequence). CDR3 length: 14 residues. The DNA of the CDR3 is TGTGCCAGCGCCCCAAGGACAGGGGTCCACGAGCAGTACTTC. It is translated as CASAPRTGVHEQYF.

The chain uses TRBV6-5 and TRBJ2-4; 8 bases are a match to TRBD1. The CDR3 is made up of 17 amino acids. The ends lost 5 bases at V and 0 bases at J; junction bases unmatched: 9. The germline CDR1 and CDR2 sequences are MNHEY and SVGAGI. This CDR3 is CASSHAGGGLAKNIQYF. The CDR3, as DNA: TGTGCCAGCAGTCACGCAGGGGGCGGGTTAGCCAAAAACATTCAGTACTTC.

This chain links TRBV2 with TRBJ2-1; the match to TRBD2 covers 10 bases. Losses at the gene ends were 11 bases for V and 9 bases for J; bases not matched to a gene: 10. Germline CDR1 reads SNHLY; CDR2 reads FYNNEI. The CDR3 has 13 amino acids. CDR3 sequence: CAGRASGSAEQFF. CDR3 sequence (DNA): TGTGCCGGGAGGGCTAGCGGGAGCGCTGAGCAGTTCTTC.

This chain links TRBV12-3 or TRBV12-4 with TRBJ2-3, with 8 positions matching TRBD2. Trimming cost V 3 bases and J 1 base; bases outside gene matches: 3. The CDR3 is 15 residues long. Here the CDR3 DNA reads TGTGCCAGCAGTTTCACGGGAGGGGGCACAGATACGCAGTATTTT. Protein sequence: CASSFTGGGTDTQYF.

This sequence joins TRBV7-2 and TRBJ2-3; TRBD2 matches 11 bases. Germline V gene lookup returns CDR1 SGHTA and CDR2 FQGNSA. This CDR3 is built from 17 residues. After removal of 5 bases from V and 2 bases from J, the junction contained 9 bases not matched to a gene. The CDR3: CASSPTPSGRITDTQYF. CDR3 in DNA: TGTGCCAGCAGCCCAACCCCTAGCGGGAGGATCACAGATACGCAGTATTTT.

The chain links TRBV6-1 to TRBJ2-3, with 15 positions matching TRBD2. V lost 6 bases to trimming and J lost 2 bases; unmatched junction nucleotides: 12. The CDR3 covers 19 residues. Germline values: CDR1 MNHNS, CDR2 SASEGT. The CDR3, as DNA: TGTGCCAGCAGGGGGGGGACTAGCGGGAGGCTAAGGAACACAGATACGCAGTATTTT. This codes for CASRGGTSGRLRNTDTQYF.

Only a few counts were recorded for this clonotype. The chain is built from TRBV7-2 and TRBJ2-7; unclear D gene. The CDR3 extends over 14 amino acids. The V end was cut by 2 bases, the J end by 0 bases, with 8 bases between. Germline V CDR1 and CDR2: SGHTA, FQGNSA. CDR3 loop: CASSLRKVSYEQYF. The CDR3 nucleotides are TGTGCCAGCAGCTTAAGAAAGGTCTCCTACGAGCAGTACTTC. Full variable domain (rest looked up from reference TRBV7-2 and TRBJ2-7): GAGVSQSPSNKVTEKGKDVELRCDPISGHTALYWYRQSLGQGLEFLIYFQGNSAPDKSGLPSDRFSAERTGGSVSTLTIQRTQQEDSAVYLCASSLRKVSYEQYFGPGTRLTVT.

This clonotype was seen a few times. The CDR3 spells CASSKANPYNEQFF. For the CDR3, the DNA is TGTGCCAGCAGCAAGGCCAACCCCTACAATGAGCAGTTCTTC. This chain joins TRBV11-1 and TRBJ2-1, with D unresolved. From germline, CDR1 is SGHAT and CDR2 FQDESV (reference sequence). The CDR3 totals 14 residues. V was shortened by 5 bases and J by 2 bases, with 10 bases between the two germline ends. Together with reference TRBV11-1 and TRBJ2-1, the CDR3 gives the full variable domain: EAEVAQSPRYKITEKSQAVAFWCDPISGHATLYWYRQILGQGPELLVQFQDESVVDDSQLPKDRFSAERLKGVDSTLKIQPAELGDSAMYLCASSKANPYNEQFFGPGTRLTVL.

This chain connects TRBV5-1 to TRBJ2-1, with 11 bases fitting TRBD2. Trimming took 4 bases from V and 4 from J; bases not matched to a gene: 4. The CDR3 has 15 residues. Germline-derived CDR1 and CDR2 are SGHRS and YFSETQ. The CDR3 DNA reads TGCGCCAGCAGCGCCTTAGCGGGAGGGTACAATGAGCAGTTCTTC. Translated, it gives CASSALAGGYNEQFF.

The rearrangement uses TRBV10-3 and TRBJ1-2; D unclear. Germline values: CDR1 ENHRY, CDR2 SYGVKD. The CDR3 is 14 amino acids. V lost 10 bases to trimming and J lost 6 bases, with 21 bases between them. In nucleotides, the CDR3 is TGTGCCACTACTAATCGGGAGGATACTGATGGCTACACCTTC. Translating it yields CATTNREDTDGYTF.

The chain recombines TRBV5-6 with TRBJ2-5, with D unclear. CDR1 and CDR2 (germline): SGHDT, YYEEEE. The CDR3 consists of 15 residues. V was pared by 0 bases and J by 0 bases, with 9 bases between. Here the CDR3 reads CASSLGVGYQETQYF. CDR3 DNA: TGTGCCAGCAGCTTGGGGGTAGGGTACCAAGAGACCCAGTACTTC.

This clonotype was counted only a few times. The rearrangement links TRBV6-1 to TRBJ2-2; possibly TRBD1 for D (6 bases). The length of the CDR3 is 15 residues. V was clipped by 7 bases and J by 4 bases, with 16 bases between them. Germline V CDR1 and CDR2: MNHNS, SASEGT. Here the CDR3 DNA reads TGTGCCAGCAAAGGGGGACCCGGAGGCACCGGGGAGCTGTTTTTT. Its protein product is CASKGGPGGTGELFF.

This chain links TRBV29-1 with TRBJ2-1, with D perhaps matching TRBD2 (6 bases). Germline CDR1 reads SQVTM; CDR2 reads ANQGSEA. Between the trimmed V and J ends, which lost 7 bases and 10 bases, there was a span of 17 bases. The CDR3 has 12 amino acids. The CDR3 here is CSGEVRDLEQFF. Written as DNA, the CDR3 is TGCAGCGGGGAGGTTCGGGACTTGGAGCAGTTCTTC.